These T cell receptor beta chains were read from a single sample in a study of control samples from healthy donors and cancer patients. Only in-frame clones appear in the TCRdb table, and some are missing; sequencing was by immunoSEQ multiplex PCR. The table shows 50,000 to 70,000 clones, with approximately 95% occurring only once. The sequenced sample consisted of blood. These receptors were taken from a woman younger than 30 in good health. Both conserved end residues are part of each CDR3. Each record gives: D gene, J gene, clone size, V gene, CDR3 protein, CDR3 DNA. The D gene is left open where the match is weak. Size is omitted from some rows. Given values are once, few, many or a class for expanded clones.

.	TRBJ1-2	.	TRBV2	CASSDQESYGYTF	TGTGCCAGCAGTGATCAGGAATCCTATGGCTACACCTTC
.	TRBJ1-1	once	TRBV29-1	CSAEGRDEAFF	TGCAGCGCCGAGGGACGGGATGAAGCTTTCTTT
.	TRBJ1-2	.	TRBV6-1	CASSLMSNYGYTF	TGTGCCAGCAGTTTGATGAGTAACTATGGCTACACCTTC
.	TRBJ2-3	.	TRBV5-4	CASSLGGSSTDTQYF	TGTGCCAGCAGCTTGGGGGGGTCTAGCACAGATACGCAGTATTTT
.	TRBJ1-1	once	TRBV29-1	CSVGTGNTEAFF	TGCAGCGTAGGGACGGGGAACACTGAAGCTTTCTTT
TRBD2	TRBJ2-1	.	TRBV24-1	CATSEDRLAGRRNEQFF	TGTGCCACCAGTGAGGACCGACTAGCGGGGAGAAGGAATGAGCAGTTCTTC
.	TRBJ1-3	.	TRBV27	CASSFKIGNTIYF	TGTGCCAGCAGTTTTAAGATCGGAAACACCATATATTTT
.	TRBJ2-3	.	TRBV13	CASSLPGTDTQYF	TGTGCCAGCAGCTTACCTGGCACAGATACGCAGTATTTT
.	TRBJ2-6	.	TRBV2	CATTKETKGANVLTF	TGTGCCACTACTAAGGAGACAAAAGGGGCCAACGTCCTGACTTTC
.	TRBJ1-5	.	TRBV11-2	CASSPTFSNQPQHF	TGTGCCAGCAGCCCTACATTTAGCAATCAGCCCCAGCATTTT
TRBD1	TRBJ1-2	.	TRBV29-1	CSVEDRDRDLSGYTF	TGCAGCGTTGAAGATCGGGACAGGGACCTCAGTGGCTACACCTTC
TRBD1	TRBJ2-3	.	TRBV10-2	CARSRQGEADTQYF	TGCGCCAGATCCCGACAGGGAGAGGCGGATACGCAGTATTTT
TRBD1	TRBJ1-2	.	TRBV25-1	CASSDRGQGFGYTF	TGTGCCAGCAGTGACCGGGGACAGGGGTTCGGCTACACCTTC
.	TRBJ2-7	.	TRBV4-1	CASSRPTGTRVYEQYF	TGCGCCAGCAGCCGGCCGACCGGGACAAGGGTCTACGAGCAGTACTTC
.	TRBJ2-2	.	TRBV3-1/TRBV3-2	CASSLPGTENTGELFF	TGTGCCAGCAGCCTGCCCGGGACGGAGAACACCGGGGAGCTGTTTTTT
.	TRBJ2-7	.	TRBV11-2	CASSLTGSSSYEQYF	TGTGCCAGCAGCTTAACAGGATCCTCTTCCTACGAGCAGTACTTC
TRBD1	TRBJ1-4	.	TRBV5-1	CASSEDRGSTNEKLFF	TGCGCCAGCAGCGAGGACAGGGGCTCAACTAATGAAAAACTGTTTTTT
TRBD1	TRBJ1-6	once	TRBV6-6	CASSGTGGSLHF	TGTGCCAGCAGCGGGACAGGGGGATCCCTCCACTTT
TRBD1	TRBJ1-1	once	TRBV6-5	CASSYSTGEAFF	TGTGCCAGCAGTTACTCGACAGGGGAGGCTTTCTTT
TRBD2	TRBJ2-5	.	TRBV30	CAWRRGGSTETQYF	TGTGCCTGGAGGCGGGGGGGGTCTACAGAGACCCAGTACTTC
.	TRBJ1-2	.	TRBV6-4	CASSDSMEGAGGYTF	TGTGCCAGCAGTGACTCGATGGAAGGGGCTGGCGGCTACACCTTC
.	TRBJ1-2	.	TRBV19	CASRLGRLPSYTF	TGTGCCAGCCGACTGGGGCGGTTGCCAAGCTACACCTTC
.	TRBJ1-5	.	TRBV6-5	CASSYSRSYNQPQHF	TGTGCCAGCAGTTACTCTAGGTCATATAATCAGCCCCAGCATTTT
TRBD2	TRBJ2-1	.	TRBV27	CASRKRELAGGYNEQFF	TGTGCCAGCCGAAAGAGGGAATTAGCGGGGGGTTACAATGAGCAGTTCTTC
.	TRBJ1-1	.	TRBV20-1	CSASTQGGTEAFF	TGCAGTGCTAGTACCCAGGGTGGCACTGAAGCTTTCTTT
.	TRBJ1-2	once	TRBV27	CASSFGGGYGYTF	TGTGCCAGCAGTTTCGGAGGCGGCTATGGCTACACCTTC
.	TRBJ1-1	.	TRBV9	CASSVAGETEAFF	TGTGCCAGCAGCGTAGCGGGGGAAACTGAAGCTTTCTTT
.	TRBJ2-3	.	TRBV7-2	CASSLAPEVAQYF	TGTGCCAGCAGCTTAGCCCCGGAAGTAGCGCAGTATTTT
TRBD1	TRBJ1-2	.	TRBV5-1	CASRPGTVPYGYTF	TGCGCCAGCAGGCCCGGGACAGTACCCTATGGCTACACCTTC
TRBD2	TRBJ2-3	.	TRBV3-1/TRBV3-2	CASSQVERGEASTDTQYF	TGTGCCAGCAGCCAAGTGGAGCGGGGGGAAGCAAGCACAGATACGCAGTATTTT
.	TRBJ1-5	.	TRBV19	CASSRSSNQPQHF	TGTGCCAGTAGTAGATCAAGCAATCAGCCCCAGCATTTT